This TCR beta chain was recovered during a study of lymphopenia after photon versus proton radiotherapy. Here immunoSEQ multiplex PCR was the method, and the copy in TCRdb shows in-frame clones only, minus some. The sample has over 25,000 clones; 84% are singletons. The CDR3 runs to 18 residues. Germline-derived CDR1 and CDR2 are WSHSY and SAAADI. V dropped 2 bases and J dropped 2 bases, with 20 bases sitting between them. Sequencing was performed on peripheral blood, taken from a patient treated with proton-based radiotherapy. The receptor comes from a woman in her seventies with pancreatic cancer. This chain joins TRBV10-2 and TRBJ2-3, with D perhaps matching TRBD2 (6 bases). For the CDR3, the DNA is TGCGCCAGCAGTGAGAGGAGCTCCGGGACTCCCCTCACAGATACGCAGTATTTT. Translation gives CASSERSSGTPLTDTQYF.